This T cell receptor beta chain was sequenced in a study of blood T cell repertoires in COVID-19 (dated by TCRdb to the early 2020s). Concerning the study at large: Samples from collaborators originated in the United States, Italy and Spain and spanned both the acute and convalescent phases of COVID-19. The material from the prospective study consisted of cDNA or gDNA derived from T cells, B-cell-depleted T cells, or PBMCs. The dataset comprised deeply sampled blood TCRbeta repertoires from subjects exposed to, actively infected with, or recovered from COVID-19. A freely available public database, intended as a resource for researchers studying the immune response to SARS-CoV-2, is where the repertoires were released. Samples were obtained from the ongoing ImmuneRACE study (first 160 participants) and from 1,254 subjects provided by 6 global collaborators. The sample metadata nearly always contained a de-identified subject ID, COVID-19 status, age in years and sex. Where available, HLA class I and class II types were obtained from metadata supplied by the sample provider rather than from assay-based typing. General findings and caveats noted by the study authors: Clinical and demographic metadata were provided uncurated, with the amount varying by source and participant.

Whole blood was collected in K2EDTA tubes by collaborating institutions according to the institutions' own protocols. For TCRbeta analysis, collaborator samples were shipped as frozen whole blood, as isolated PBMCs, or as DNA extracted from either sample type. Of note for this clone: The antigen it recognizes is unknown. No quality values exist for individual bases; no much larger clone is one base distant.

TCRbeta CDR3 regions were amplified from genomic DNA using the immunoSEQ Assay, a bias-controlled multiplex PCR. The authors' analysis ran thus. The number of nucleated cells in each sample was estimated by amplification of reference gene primers within the assay. Sequence reads were collapsed and filtered to measure the absolute abundance of every unique TCRbeta CDR3 rearrangement. For each sample, productive Simpson clonality was calculated by taking the square root of Simpson's diversity index across productive rearrangements. TCRdb obtained this table from immuneACCESS and retained in-frame rearrangements with V and J assigned. These tables miss some clones; where compared with another copy, unresolved V genes account for less than half of the shortfall, and the remainder is unexplained. That table supplies the V and J calls and clone size; D and trimming were determined from the DNA. This sample lists about 360,000 clones; around 88% were detected once. The top ten clonotypes cover around 3% of the sample.

From the cysteine up to the phenylalanine, the CDR3 has a length of 15 residues. This entry keeps only the CDR3 DNA: 45 bases, framed from base 1. V lost 4 bases and J lost 2 bases, and the count of bases not matched to a germline gene is 8. CDR1 ENHRY and CDR2 SYGVKD are derived from the germline V gene. The chain is assembled from TRBV10-3 and TRBJ2-7, with 7 bases aligning to TRBD1. The sequenced sample was peripheral blood. This clonotype was obtained from a man aged 30-40 years with active or convalescent COVID-19. The CDR3 region: CAISAGQEQTYEQYF. The DNA reads TGTGCCATCAGTGCCGGACAGGAGCAAACCTACGAGCAGTACTTC.